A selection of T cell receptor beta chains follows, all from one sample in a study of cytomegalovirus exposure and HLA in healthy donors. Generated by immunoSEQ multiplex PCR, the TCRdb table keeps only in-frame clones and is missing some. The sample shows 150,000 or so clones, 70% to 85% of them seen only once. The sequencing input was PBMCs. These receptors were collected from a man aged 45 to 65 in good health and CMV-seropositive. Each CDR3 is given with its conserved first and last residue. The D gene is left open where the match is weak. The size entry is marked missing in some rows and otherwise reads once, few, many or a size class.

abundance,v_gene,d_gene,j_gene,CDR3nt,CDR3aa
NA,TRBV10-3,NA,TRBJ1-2,TGTGCCATCAGTAAAGAGGATAGAAATTATGGCTACACCTTC,CAISKEDRNYGYTF
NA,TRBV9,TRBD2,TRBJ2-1,TGTGCCAGCAGCTTTCTAGCGGATTCCTACAATGAGCAGTTCTTC,CASSFLADSYNEQFF
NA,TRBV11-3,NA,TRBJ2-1,TGTGCCAGCAGCTTAGGGGGGACACAGTTCTTC,CASSLGGTQFF
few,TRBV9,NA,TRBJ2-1,TGTGCCAGCAGCGTAGGAGGATGGGGAGATGAGCAGTTCTTC,CASSVGGWGDEQFF
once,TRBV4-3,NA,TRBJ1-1,TGCGCCAGCAGCCAGTGGCAGGGAGGGGGAAACACTGAAGCTTTCTTT,CASSQWQGGGNTEAFF
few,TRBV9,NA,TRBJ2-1,TGTGCCAGCAGCGTAGGCTCTCTAGCGTACAATGAGCAGTTCTTC,CASSVGSLAYNEQFF
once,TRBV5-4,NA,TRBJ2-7,TGTGCCAGCAGCTTGGGGCTGGGCACGTCTACCTACGAGCAGTACTTC,CASSLGLGTSTYEQYF
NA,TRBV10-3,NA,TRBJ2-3,TGTGCCATCAGTGAGGACAGGACGAGCACAGATACGCAGTATTTT,CAISEDRTSTDTQYF
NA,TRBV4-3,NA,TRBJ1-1,TGCGCCAGCAGCCTAGAACCCCAGGGTCCCAAAGCTTTCTTT,CASSLEPQGPKAFF
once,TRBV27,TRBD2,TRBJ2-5,TGTGCCAGCAGCGGACTAGCGGAAGAGACCCAGTACTTC,CASSGLAEETQYF
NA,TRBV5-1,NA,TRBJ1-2,TGCGCCAGCAGCTTGGGGGAACAGGGTGAGGCCTTC,CASSLGEQGEAF
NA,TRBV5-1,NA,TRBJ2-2,TGCGCCAGCAACGAGAACACCGGGGAGCCGTTTTTT,CASNENTGEPFF
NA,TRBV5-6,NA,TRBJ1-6,TGTGCCAGCAGCTTGGGAGGACGGGGATCACCCCTCCACTTT,CASSLGGRGSPLHF
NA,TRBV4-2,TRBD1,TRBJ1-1,TGTGCCAGCAGCACGTGGACAGGAGGGAACACTGAAGCTTTCTTT,CASSTWTGGNTEAFF
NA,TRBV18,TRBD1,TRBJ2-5,TGTGCCAGCTCACCACTAGGGGGCTATGAGACCCAGTACTTC,CASSPLGGYETQYF
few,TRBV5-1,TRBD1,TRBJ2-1,TGCGCCAGCAGCGTCGGACAGGGGGCCTACAATGAGCAGTTCTTC,CASSVGQGAYNEQFF
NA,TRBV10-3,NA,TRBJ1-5,TGTGCCATCGGACAAACGCAAAGCAATCAGCCCCAGCATTTT,CAIGQTQSNQPQHF
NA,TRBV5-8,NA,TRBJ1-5,TGTGCCAGCAGCTTCCTGGAACGGGGAGGTCAGCCCCAGCATTTT,CASSFLERGGQPQHF
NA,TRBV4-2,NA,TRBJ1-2,TGTGCCAGCAGCCAAGATAGACAGGTTTATGGCTACACCTTC,CASSQDRQVYGYTF
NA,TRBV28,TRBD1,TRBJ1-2,TGTGCCAGCAGTAGGACAGGGAGAATGCTTGGCTACACCTTC,CASSRTGRMLGYTF
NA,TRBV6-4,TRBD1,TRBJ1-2,TGTGCCAGCAGTGCCCAGACAGGGAATGGCTACACCTTC,CASSAQTGNGYTF
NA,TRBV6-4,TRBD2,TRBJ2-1,TGTGCCAGCAGTGTACGGCCTAGCGGGTTTCGAGAGCAGTTCTTC,CASSVRPSGFREQFF
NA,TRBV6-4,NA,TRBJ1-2,TGTGCCAGCAGTGAAGAGGCCGGCAACTATGGCTACACCTTC,CASSEEAGNYGYTF
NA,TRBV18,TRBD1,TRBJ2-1,TGTGCCAGCTCACGGGACAGGGGTAGTGAGCAGTTCTTC,CASSRDRGSEQFF
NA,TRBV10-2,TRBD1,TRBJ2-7,TGCGCCAGCAGTGTGGGACAGGTCCCCTACGAGCAGTACTTC,CASSVGQVPYEQYF
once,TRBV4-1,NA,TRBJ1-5,TGCGCCAGCAGCCAAGAACGGGGGTTGAGGCAGCCCCAGCATTTT,CASSQERGLRQPQHF
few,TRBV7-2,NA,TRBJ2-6,TGTGCCAGCAGCTTAGGAGGCTCTGGGGCCAACGTCCTGACTTTC,CASSLGGSGANVLTF
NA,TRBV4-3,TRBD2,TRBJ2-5,TGCGCCAGCAGCCGTTGGACTAGCGGGGGCATTCAAGAGACCCAGTACTTC,CASSRWTSGGIQETQYF
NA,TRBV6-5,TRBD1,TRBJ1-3,TGTGCCAGCAGAGACAGGGCTGCAGGAAACACCATATATTTT,CASRDRAAGNTIYF
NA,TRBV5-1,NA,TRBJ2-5,TGCGCCAGCAGCTTGGCCGAGGACCAGTACTTC,CASSLAEDQYF
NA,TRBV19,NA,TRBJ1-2,TGTGCCCCCCGCGCGGGGAGGGACTATGGCTACACCTTC,CAPRAGRDYGYTF
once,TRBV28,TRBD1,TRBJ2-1,TGTGCCAGCAGCTCAAATTCGTGGGGACAGTCCTACAATGAGCAGTTCTTC,CASSSNSWGQSYNEQFF
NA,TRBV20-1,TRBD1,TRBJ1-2,TGCTCCCAGACAGGGGACTATGGCTACACCTTC,CSQTGDYGYTF
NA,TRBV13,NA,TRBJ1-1,TGTGCCAGCAGCTTACGAAGACACATGAACACTGAAGCTTTCTTT,CASSLRRHMNTEAFF
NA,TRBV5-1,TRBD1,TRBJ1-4,TGCGCCAGCAGCGCCTCCGGGACAGCTGAAAAACTGTTTTTT,CASSASGTAEKLFF
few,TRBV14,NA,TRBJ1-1,TGTGCCAGCAGCCAACAGGGGAACACTGAAGCTTTCTTT,CASSQQGNTEAFF
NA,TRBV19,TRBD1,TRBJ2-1,TGTGCCAGTAGTATACAGGGGGCGCTTAATGAGCAGTTCTTC,CASSIQGALNEQFF
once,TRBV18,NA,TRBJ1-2,TGTGCCAGCTCACCTGAGACAGGATACTATGGCTACACCTTC,CASSPETGYYGYTF
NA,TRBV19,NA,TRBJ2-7,TGTGCCAGTAGTATCTTACCGGGGAAATCCTACGAGCAGTACTTC,CASSILPGKSYEQYF
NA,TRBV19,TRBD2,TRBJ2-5,TGTGCCAGTAGTTGGGGGGGTGAGGAGACCCAGTACTTC,CASSWGGEETQYF
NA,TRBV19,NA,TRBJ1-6,TGTGCCAGTAGTACTACAGGGTATAATTCACCCCTCCACTTT,CASSTTGYNSPLHF
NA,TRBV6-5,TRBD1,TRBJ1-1,TGTGCCAGCAGTTACTCCCGGACAGGGTTTTACACTGAAGCTTTCTTT,CASSYSRTGFYTEAFF
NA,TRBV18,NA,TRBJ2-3,TGTGCCAGCTCACCTCATAGCCGGCGCACAGATACGCAGTATTTT,CASSPHSRRTDTQYF
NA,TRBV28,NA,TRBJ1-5,TGTGCCAGCAGAGAGGGTTACGGCAATCAGCCCCAGCATTTT,CASREGYGNQPQHF
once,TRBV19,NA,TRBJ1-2,TGTGCCAGTAGTCCACTCGGGGGACCCTATGGCTACACCTTC,CASSPLGGPYGYTF
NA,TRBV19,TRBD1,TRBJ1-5,TGTGCCAGCCAGGACAGGGGGCGTGTGAGCAATCAGCCCCAGCATTTT,CASQDRGRVSNQPQHF
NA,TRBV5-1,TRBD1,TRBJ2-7,TGCGCCAGCACCTTTGATGACAGGGGCTACGAGCAGTACTTC,CASTFDDRGYEQYF
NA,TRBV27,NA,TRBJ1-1,TGTGCCAGCGGTAAGGGGACTGAAGCTTTCTTT,CASGKGTEAFF
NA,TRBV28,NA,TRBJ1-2,TGTGCCAGCAGGACGGGATCTAACTATGGCTACACCTTC,CASRTGSNYGYTF